Listed below are T cell receptor beta chains from one sample, sequenced in a study of shared clonotypes between healthy human individuals. The data were produced by immunoSEQ multiplex PCR, yet TCRdb's version contains in-frame clones alone and is incomplete. Here the sample spans roughly 770,000 clones, around 96% being singletons. Sequencing was carried out using naive CD8+ T cells sorted from blood. Receptors were obtained from a man aged 30 to 39 in good health. The CDR3 runs from the conserved cysteine through the conserved F or W. A D gene is named only where the DNA matches it firmly. Expanded clones are given a class, and other clones once, few, many or no size at all.

J gene: TRBJ1-4; clone size: -; V gene: TRBV15; D gene: -; CDR3 DNA: TGTGCCACCAGCAGACAGGGTAGAGACGAAAAACTGTTTTTT; CDR3 protein: CATSRQGRDEKLFF
J gene: TRBJ2-2; clone size: -; V gene: TRBV9; D gene: -; CDR3 DNA: TGTGCCAGCAGCAATACTCGACTGGGGTGGACCGGGGAGCTGTTTTTT; CDR3 protein: CASSNTRLGWTGELFF
J gene: TRBJ1-2; clone size: -; V gene: TRBV15; D gene: TRBD1; CDR3 DNA: TGTGCCACCAGCCCCGTGGACAGGACTAACTATGGCTACACCTTC; CDR3 protein: CATSPVDRTNYGYTF
J gene: TRBJ2-7; clone size: -; V gene: TRBV14; D gene: TRBD2; CDR3 DNA: TGTGCCAGCAGCCAAGGGGCTAGCGGGAGATTCAACGAGCAGTACTTC; CDR3 protein: CASSQGASGRFNEQYF
J gene: TRBJ2-5; clone size: -; V gene: TRBV15; D gene: -; CDR3 DNA: TGTGCCACCACCATGGGAGGGGGAACGGCCCAGTACTTC; CDR3 protein: CATTMGGGTAQYF
J gene: TRBJ2-7; clone size: once; V gene: TRBV27; D gene: -; CDR3 DNA: TGTGCCAGCAGTTTATCTTTGGTGGGCGAGCAGTACTTC; CDR3 protein: CASSLSLVGEQYF
J gene: TRBJ2-3; clone size: -; V gene: TRBV11-3; D gene: TRBD2; CDR3 DNA: TGTGCCAGCAGCTTAGCCAGCGGGAGGCCAGATACGCAGTATTTT; CDR3 protein: CASSLASGRPDTQYF
J gene: TRBJ2-7; clone size: -; V gene: TRBV5-6; D gene: -; CDR3 DNA: TGTGCCAGCAGCCCGGGACGGCGTTTGGAGTACTTC; CDR3 protein: CASSPGRRLEYF
J gene: TRBJ1-1; clone size: -; V gene: TRBV7-6; D gene: -; CDR3 DNA: TGTGCCAGCTCTGCAGGGATGAACACTGAAGCTTTCTTT; CDR3 protein: CASSAGMNTEAFF
J gene: TRBJ1-1; clone size: -; V gene: TRBV27; D gene: -; CDR3 DNA: TGTGCCAGCAGTTTGGTAGGGGGATTTCGGTCTGAAGCTTTCTTT; CDR3 protein: CASSLVGGFRSEAFF
J gene: TRBJ1-5; clone size: -; V gene: TRBV11-2; D gene: -; CDR3 DNA: TGTGCCAGCAGCTCAACCGCAGGGACAAGTATACAGCCCCAGCATTTT; CDR3 protein: CASSSTAGTSIQPQHF
J gene: TRBJ1-2; clone size: -; V gene: TRBV5-6; D gene: -; CDR3 DNA: TGTGCCAGCACTCGCGAGGGCCGTAACTATGGCTACACCTTC; CDR3 protein: CASTREGRNYGYTF
J gene: TRBJ2-7; clone size: -; V gene: TRBV7-6; D gene: TRBD1; CDR3 DNA: TGTGCCAGCAGCTTTGGACCGGGACAGGGGGCCTACGAGCAGTACTTC; CDR3 protein: CASSFGPGQGAYEQYF
J gene: TRBJ1-1; clone size: -; V gene: TRBV19; D gene: -; CDR3 DNA: TGTGCCAGTAGTACAGGGAACACTGAAGCTTTCTTT; CDR3 protein: CASSTGNTEAFF
J gene: TRBJ2-2; clone size: -; V gene: TRBV6-5; D gene: TRBD1; CDR3 DNA: TGTGCCAGCAGTGACAGGGGGCAGTCCGGGGAGCTGTTTTTT; CDR3 protein: CASSDRGQSGELFF
J gene: TRBJ2-3; clone size: -; V gene: TRBV7-9; D gene: TRBD2; CDR3 DNA: TGTGCCAGCAGCATAGACGGACTAGTAGCGGGAGCCGGGGCAGATACGCAGTATTTT; CDR3 protein: CASSIDGLVAGAGADTQYF
J gene: TRBJ2-6; clone size: -; V gene: TRBV7-6; D gene: -; CDR3 DNA: TGTGCCAGCAGCTTAGGAGGTCGGTTTTCTGGGGCCAACGTCCTGACTTTC; CDR3 protein: CASSLGGRFSGANVLTF
J gene: TRBJ2-3; clone size: -; V gene: TRBV4-1; D gene: -; CDR3 DNA: TGCGCCAGCAGCCAAGATCAATCAGCGGACACAGATACGCAGTATTTT; CDR3 protein: CASSQDQSADTDTQYF
J gene: TRBJ2-3; clone size: -; V gene: TRBV11-1; D gene: TRBD1; CDR3 DNA: TGTGCCAGCAGCCACGGGACAGGGGTGTGGGATACGCAGTATTTT; CDR3 protein: CASSHGTGVWDTQYF
J gene: TRBJ2-1; clone size: -; V gene: TRBV5-6; D gene: TRBD2; CDR3 DNA: TGTGCCAGCAGTCCCGGACTAGCGGGTACCAATGAGCAGTTCTTC; CDR3 protein: CASSPGLAGTNEQFF
J gene: TRBJ1-4; clone size: -; V gene: TRBV27; D gene: -; CDR3 DNA: TGTGCCAGCAGTTTTAGGGGTGGCGAAAAACTGTTTTTT; CDR3 protein: CASSFRGGEKLFF
J gene: TRBJ1-2; clone size: -; V gene: TRBV7-2; D gene: TRBD1; CDR3 DNA: TGTGCCAGCAGCTTCCAGACAGGGGGTCAATATGGCTACACCTTC; CDR3 protein: CASSFQTGGQYGYTF
J gene: TRBJ2-6; clone size: -; V gene: TRBV6-6; D gene: -; CDR3 DNA: TGTGCCAGCACCGTAGAATCTGGGGCCAACGTCCTGACTTTC; CDR3 protein: CASTVESGANVLTF
J gene: TRBJ2-7; clone size: -; V gene: TRBV9; D gene: -; CDR3 DNA: TGTGCCAGCAGCGCCAACAGGGTTGGCTACGAGCAGTACTTC; CDR3 protein: CASSANRVGYEQYF
J gene: TRBJ2-7; clone size: -; V gene: TRBV10-2; D gene: -; CDR3 DNA: TGCGCCAGCAGTGAGTCAAGCGACGTCCTGGCCCTGTACGAGCAGTACTTC; CDR3 protein: CASSESSDVLALYEQYF
J gene: TRBJ2-7; clone size: -; V gene: TRBV7-6; D gene: TRBD1; CDR3 DNA: TGTGCCAGCAGTTGGGCAGGGGGCATGTACGAGCAGTACTTC; CDR3 protein: CASSWAGGMYEQYF
J gene: TRBJ1-2; clone size: once; V gene: TRBV7-9; D gene: TRBD1; CDR3 DNA: TGTGCCAGCAGACCTACTGGGACAGGTGGCTACACCTTC; CDR3 protein: CASRPTGTGGYTF
J gene: TRBJ1-2; clone size: -; V gene: TRBV6-5; D gene: TRBD1; CDR3 DNA: TGTGCCAGCAGCTCTCAGGGGGTAGACTATGGCTACACCTTC; CDR3 protein: CASSSQGVDYGYTF
J gene: TRBJ2-1; clone size: -; V gene: TRBV4-1; D gene: -; CDR3 DNA: TGCGCCAGCGACCCTGGCGACAGCTACTCCTACAATGAGCAGTTCTTC; CDR3 protein: CASDPGDSYSYNEQFF
J gene: TRBJ2-2; clone size: -; V gene: TRBV7-9; D gene: -; CDR3 DNA: TGTGCCAGCAGCCTCGGGGGCACCGGGGAGCTGTTTTTT; CDR3 protein: CASSLGGTGELFF
J gene: TRBJ2-5; clone size: -; V gene: TRBV7-9; D gene: TRBD2; CDR3 DNA: TGTGCCAGCAGCTCAGGACTAGCGGCTGAGGCCCAGTACTTC; CDR3 protein: CASSSGLAAEAQYF
J gene: TRBJ2-5; clone size: -; V gene: TRBV28; D gene: TRBD1; CDR3 DNA: TGTGCCAGCAGCCCGACAGGGGGGGCAGAGACCCAGTACTTC; CDR3 protein: CASSPTGGAETQYF
J gene: TRBJ2-5; clone size: -; V gene: TRBV5-5; D gene: -; CDR3 DNA: TGTGCCAGCAGCTTGAGTACCTTTCGGTTTCAAGAGACCCAGTACTTC; CDR3 protein: CASSLSTFRFQETQYF
J gene: TRBJ2-7; clone size: -; V gene: TRBV7-8; D gene: -; CDR3 DNA: TGTGCCACCCTACCCCCTACCTCCTACGAGCAGTACTTC; CDR3 protein: CATLPPTSYEQYF
J gene: TRBJ2-3; clone size: -; V gene: TRBV27; D gene: -; CDR3 DNA: TGTGCCAGCAGTCTCAGATTCACAGATACGCAGTATTTT; CDR3 protein: CASSLRFTDTQYF
J gene: TRBJ2-3; clone size: -; V gene: TRBV6-6; D gene: -; CDR3 DNA: TGTGCCAGCAGTTACTCGCCGGGGGGCACAGATACGCAGTATTTT; CDR3 protein: CASSYSPGGTDTQYF
J gene: TRBJ2-1; clone size: -; V gene: TRBV7-9; D gene: -; CDR3 DNA: TGTGCCAGCAGCTTACCCTCGTTGGGCGGTAGCTCCTACAATGAGCAGTTCTTC; CDR3 protein: CASSLPSLGGSSYNEQFF
J gene: TRBJ2-3; clone size: once; V gene: TRBV28; D gene: TRBD2; CDR3 DNA: TGTGCCAGCAGTCTCCCTCCAATTACTAGCGGGAGGGAGGCAGATACGCAGTATTTT; CDR3 protein: CASSLPPITSGREADTQYF
J gene: TRBJ1-1; clone size: -; V gene: TRBV6-5; D gene: -; CDR3 DNA: TGTGCCAGCAGTTATGGGAGGGGGGCGGCTGAAGCTTTCTTT; CDR3 protein: CASSYGRGAAEAFF
J gene: TRBJ2-7; clone size: -; V gene: TRBV6-1; D gene: TRBD2; CDR3 DNA: TGTGCCAGCACTTATAGCGGGTACTACGAGCAGTACTTC; CDR3 protein: CASTYSGYYEQYF
J gene: TRBJ1-4; clone size: -; V gene: TRBV29-1; D gene: TRBD1; CDR3 DNA: TGCAGCGTTGTCTCAGGACAGGGTTATGAAAAACTGTTTTTT; CDR3 protein: CSVVSGQGYEKLFF
J gene: TRBJ2-7; clone size: -; V gene: TRBV28; D gene: TRBD1; CDR3 DNA: TGTGCCGGGGGGGACAGGGCGCTTGAGCAGTACTTC; CDR3 protein: CAGGDRALEQYF
J gene: TRBJ2-5; clone size: -; V gene: TRBV2; D gene: TRBD2; CDR3 DNA: TGTGCCAGCAGCACTAGCGGGAACCAAGAGACCCAGTACTTC; CDR3 protein: CASSTSGNQETQYF
J gene: TRBJ2-7; clone size: -; V gene: TRBV5-1; D gene: -; CDR3 DNA: TGCGCCAGCAGCTTGGACGGGGCTAGCTCCTACGAGCAGTACTTC; CDR3 protein: CASSLDGASSYEQYF
J gene: TRBJ2-7; clone size: -; V gene: TRBV6-1; D gene: -; CDR3 DNA: TGTGCCGGCCGACCCGGACAGTCCTACGAGCAGTACTTC; CDR3 protein: CAGRPGQSYEQYF
J gene: TRBJ2-5; clone size: -; V gene: TRBV18; D gene: TRBD1; CDR3 DNA: TGTGCCAGCTCATCAGCAGGGGGTGCTTGGGATGAGCAGTACTTC; CDR3 protein: CASSSAGGAWDEQYF
J gene: TRBJ2-7; clone size: -; V gene: TRBV27; D gene: -; CDR3 DNA: TGTGCCAGCAGTGAAGGGGTTGGCTACGAGCAGTACTTC; CDR3 protein: CASSEGVGYEQYF
J gene: TRBJ2-7; clone size: -; V gene: TRBV12-5; D gene: -; CDR3 DNA: TGTGCTAGTGGTTTGGGCCCGCCCTACGAGCAGTACTTC; CDR3 protein: CASGLGPPYEQYF
J gene: TRBJ2-1; clone size: -; V gene: TRBV11-3; D gene: -; CDR3 DNA: TGTGCCAGCAGCTTAGTGCCGGGAGACAATGAGCAGTTCTTC; CDR3 protein: CASSLVPGDNEQFF
J gene: TRBJ2-7; clone size: once; V gene: TRBV7-2; D gene: TRBD2; CDR3 DNA: TGTGCCAGCAGCTTCGGCGGGGGATCCTACGAGCAGTACTTC; CDR3 protein: CASSFGGGSYEQYF